These 18 T cell receptor beta chains were all obtained from the same sample, sequenced in a study of tumor-infiltrating lymphocytes in primary liver carcinoma. Bulk tissue was left unsorted, and RNA and DNA were co-extracted from 20-30 mg of it. A primer matching the constant region was used to make TCR beta cDNA from 450 to 550 ng of total RNA. What produced the TCR beta libraries was three nested multiplex PCR rounds using slightly modified ARM-PCR. A C-beta reverse primer and TRBV1-TRBV30 forward primers served in each of the first two PCR rounds, at about 10 cycles apiece. TCRdb called the multiplex PCR reads again in MiXCR, with one record for every CDR3 protein. The sample lists 100,000 to 150,000 distinct CDR3 sequences, roughly three fifths occurring once. The sequencing sample was made of liver tumor tissue from sampling region 3. Sample subset: tumor region T3, left-lateral pole. Receptor source: an older woman with primary liver carcinoma and hepatitis B virus infection.

Concerning this clonotype: This may be a read error: a much more frequent sequence differs by one nucleotide. The chain combines TRBV29-1 with TRBJ2-2; possible D gene TRBD2, 5 bases. From germline, CDR1 is SQVTM and CDR2 ANQGSEA. The CDR3 is 12 amino acids. The CDR3 sequence is CSVQENTGELVF. CDR3 sequence (DNA): TGCAGCGTTCAGGAAAACACCGGGGAGCTGGTTTTT.

Concerning this clonotype: The junction shows a germline mismatch at one end, possibly a read error. J is TRBJ2-1 and V is TRBV11-3, with 8 bases fitting TRBD2. Germline V gene lookup returns CDR1 SGHNT and CDR2 YENEEA. The CDR3 sequence is 15 residues long. DNA of the CDR3: TGTGCCAGCAGCTTAGTAGGCGGGAGGACGTGTGAGCAGTTCTTT. Its translation is CASSLVGGRTCEQFF. Based on the CDR3 plus reference TRBV11-3 and TRBJ2-1, the full variable domain is EAGVVQSPRYKIIEKKQPVAFWCNPISGHNTLYWYLQNLGQGPELLIRYENEEAVDDSQLPKDRFSAERLKGVDSTLKIQPAELGDSAVYLCASSLVGGRTCEQFFGPGTRLTVL.

A remark on this clonotype: This may arise from a read error, as a much more abundant clone is one base away. The genes are TRBV6-2 or TRBV6-3 and TRBJ1-1; TRBD1 matches 7 bases. Per the germline V gene, CDR1 is MNHEY and CDR2 is SVGEGT. The CDR3 runs 17 residues. V shed 5 bases, J shed 1 base, and the junction held 13 bases outside the gene matches. CDR3 sequence reads: CASSRYVPGQWNTEAFF. CDR3 nucleotides: TGTGCCAGCAGTCGGTACGTCCCGGGACAGTGGAACACTGAAGCTTTCTTT.

This clonotype was seen more than once but under ten times. J is TRBJ1-2 and V is TRBV14, with a tentative D call TRBD1 (5 bases). Germline V gene sequence: CDR1 SGHDN, CDR2 FVKESK. The CDR3 sequence is 18 residues long. Trimming shortened V by 1 base and J by 2 bases, and 20 bases separated the two germline ends. CDR3 nucleotide sequence: TGTGCCAGCAGCCAAGGGATCCTAGGGGCCCAGGGAAACTATGGCTACACCTTC. It translates to CASSQGILGAQGNYGYTF. Full variable domain (missing parts from reference TRBV14 and TRBJ1-2): EAGVTQFPSHSVIEKGQTVTLRCDPISGHDNLYWYRRVMGKEIKFLLHFVKESKQDESGMPNNRFLAERTGGTYSTLKVQPAELEDSGVYFCASSQGILGAQGNYGYTFGSGTRLTVV.

The V call is TRBV11-2, the J call TRBJ2-3; D might be TRBD1 (5 bases). With 1 base removed from V and 6 bases from J, the gap between germline ends came to 14 bases. CDR1 and CDR2 (germline): SGHAT, FQNNGV. CDR3 size: 15 residues. CDR3 residues: CASSLGGWPSDTQYF. The CDR3 region has the DNA TGTGCCAGCAGCTTAGGGGGCTGGCCGAGTGATACGCAGTATTTT. Combining the CDR3 with reference TRBV11-2 and TRBJ2-3 gives the whole variable domain EAGVAQSPRYKIIEKRQSVAFWCNPISGHATLYWYQQILGQGPKLLIQFQNNGVVDDSQLPKDRFSAERLKGVDSTLKIQPAKLEDSAVYLCASSLGGWPSDTQYFGPGTRLTVL.

This clonotype was counted at least ten times. The V and J genes are TRBV4-2 and TRBJ2-3; 9 nucleotides agree with TRBD2. Germline-derived CDR1 and CDR2 are LGHNA and YNFKEQ. The trim removed 5 bases at V and 3 bases at J, leaving 9 bases unmatched. The CDR3 has 16 amino acids. The CDR3 DNA reads TGTGCCAGCAGCGGCGGAGCTAGCGGGATGACAGATACGCAGTATTTT. Encoded protein: CASSGGASGMTDTQYF.

With regard to this clonotype: At one end, the junction sequence differs from germline, possibly due to a read error. V usage is TRBV5-6 and J usage is TRBJ2-1; D not certain. CDR1 and CDR2 (germline): SGHDT, YYEEEE. This CDR3 region has 14 residues. The CDR3 DNA is TGTGCCAGCAGCTTTCAGAATGGTGCCAATAAGCAGTTCTTC. Amino acids: CASSFQNGANKQFF.

This clonotype was counted many times. The rearrangement uses TRBV12-3 or TRBV12-4 and TRBJ2-7; TRBD2 matches at 9 bases. CDR3 size: 16 residues. Trimming removed 1 base from V and 4 bases from J; junction bases left unmatched: 8. CDR3 loop: CASSLVGFLAGYEQYF. CDR3 coding DNA: TGTGCCAGCAGTTTAGTCGGTTTCCTAGCGGGATACGAGCAGTACTTC.

The CDR3 DNA follows: TGTGCCAGCAGCCAGCTCTGGCAGGACTTCAGCCCTACAGATACGCAGTATTTT. Translation gives CASSQLWQDFSPTDTQYF. The chain has TRBV4-2 and TRBJ2-3; D is possibly TRBD2 (5 bases). The germline CDR1 and CDR2 sequences are LGHNA and YNFKEQ. The V and J ends lost 3 bases and 3 bases respectively, with 22 bases between them. The CDR3 runs to 18 residues.

By frequency in the sample, this clonotype is medium-sized (0.01 to 0.1%). V and J are TRBV4-2 and TRBJ2-5, with 7 positions matching TRBD2. Trimming cost V 0 bases and J 3 bases; bases outside gene matches: 4. The CDR3 spans 15 residues. Germline-derived CDR1 and CDR2 are LGHNA and YNFKEQ. The DNA for the CDR3 is TGTGCCAGCAGCCAAGACGGGACTACAAAAGAGACCCAGTACTTC. Its translation is CASSQDGTTKETQYF.

Concerning this clonotype: Germline and junction disagree at one end, which may indicate a read error. The chain recombines TRBV11-2 with TRBJ2-7, with 9 bases fitting TRBD1. Germline CDR1 SGHAT, CDR2 FQNNGV. The CDR3 consists of 15 residues. The CDR3 protein is CASSPDRGASYDQYF. In nucleotides, the CDR3 is TGTGCCAGCAGCCCCGACAGGGGGGCTTCCTACGATCAGTATTTC.

Notes on this clonotype: The final CDR3 position lacks the conserved phenylalanine or tryptophan, pointing to a likely read error. The chain employs TRBV24-1 and TRBJ2-1, with 16 nucleotides matching TRBD2. Germline lookup yields CDR1 KGHDR and CDR2 SFDVKD. V trimming: 3 bases; J trimming: 4 bases; junction bases outside the gene matches: 11. This CDR3 comprises 20 residues. CDR3 region: CATSDPAGTSGRGRYNEQFL. DNA of the CDR3: TGTGCCACCAGTGATCCGGCTGGGACTAGCGGGAGGGGACGGTACAATGAGCAGTTCTTA.

In this sample, this clonotype turned up once. Given the absence of the conserved phenylalanine or tryptophan at the CDR3 end, a read error is likely. It is unclear where the CDR3 begins or ends on the DNA, so no DNA is shown, and the CDR3 is as TCRdb lists it. The chain carries TRBV11-2 and TRBJ1-1; the D call of TRBD1 is as the table states it, not checked on the DNA. Germline V gene sequence: CDR1 SGHAT, CDR2 FQNNGV. The CDR3 spans 12 residues, counting both ends. CDR3 region: CASSRTGAEALS.

Concerning this clonotype: A much larger clone lies a single base off, so this may be a read error. The gene calls are TRBV21-1 and TRBJ2-1; the table assigns TRBD1, which was not confirmed against the DNA. TRBV21-1 is noted as a pseudogene. CDR3 length: 19 residues. CDR3 sequence (DNA): TGTGCCAGCACCCCGAAGGGGCAGGACCGGGACGGGACGTACAATGTGCAGTTCTTC. This encodes CASTPKGQDRDGTYNVQFF.

Ten or more counts support this clonotype. This chain links TRBV28 with TRBJ2-3; 8 bases agree with TRBD2. This CDR3 contains 14 residues. CDR1 and CDR2 from the germline V gene are MDHEN and SYDVKM. J lost 6 bases, V lost 4 bases, and 6 bases had no gene match. CDR3 coding DNA: TGTGCCAGCAGTTGGAGCGGGAGTCGGGATACGCAGTATTTT. This gives the protein CASSWSGSRDTQYF.

The gene calls are TRBV29-1 and TRBJ2-1; D unclear. The germline V gene has CDR1 SQVTM and CDR2 ANQGSEA. The CDR3 totals 12 residues. The V end was cut by 4 bases, the J end by 9 bases, with 13 bases between. DNA for the CDR3: TGCAGCGTTGGACTTACGAAGACTGAGCAGTTCTTC. This gives the protein CSVGLTKTEQFF.

This clonotype was counted many times. The chain couples TRBV6-5 to TRBJ2-3; D is uncertain. This CDR3 spans 12 amino acids. Germline V CDR1 and CDR2: MNHEY, SVGAGI. For the CDR3, the DNA is TGTGCACTGGGCACTCCCGACGCGAGGCAGTATTTT. Translating gives CALGTPDARQYF.

Notes on this clonotype: At one of its ends the junction is not consistent with the germline gene, which may arise from a read error. V usage is TRBV12-3 or TRBV12-4 and J usage is TRBJ1-4; 7 nucleotides agree with TRBD1. The CDR3 contains 15 residues. This CDR3 reads CARSFKQGMTEKLFF. CDR3 sequence (DNA): TGTGCCAGGAGTTTTAAACAGGGGATGACTGAAAAACTGTTTTTT.